These T cell receptor beta chains were read from a single sample in a study of shared clonotypes between healthy human individuals. TCRdb's table, derived via immunoSEQ multiplex PCR, lists solely in-frame clones and lacks some. The sample yields roughly 500,000 clones, about 96% seen once. The specimen was naive CD4+ T cells sorted from blood. The receptors come from a woman in her 30s in good health. Each CDR3 is given with its conserved first and last residue. D genes are given only for firm matches. The size entry is marked missing in some rows and otherwise reads once, few, many or a size class.

size: .
D: .
V: TRBV19
J: TRBJ1-2
DNA: TGTGCCAGTACCCACCAGGGAGGGAACTATGGCTACACCTTC
CDR3: CASTHQGGNYGYTF

size: .
D: TRBD2
V: TRBV7-6
J: TRBJ2-1
DNA: TGTGCCAGCAGCTCTCCGGGACTAGTTTCCTACAATGAGCAGTTCTTC
CDR3: CASSSPGLVSYNEQFF

size: .
D: .
V: TRBV15
J: TRBJ2-6
DNA: TGTGCCACCAGCAGTACAGGGACCGGGGCCAACGTCCTGACTTTC
CDR3: CATSSTGTGANVLTF

size: .
D: .
V: TRBV18
J: TRBJ1-4
DNA: TGTGCCAGCTCACCGATGCAGGGCTTTTTCGAAAAACTGTTTTTT
CDR3: CASSPMQGFFEKLFF

size: .
D: TRBD2
V: TRBV4-1
J: TRBJ2-7
DNA: TGCGCCAGCAGCCAATTGACTAGCGAGTTTGTGCAGTACTTC
CDR3: CASSQLTSEFVQYF

size: .
D: .
V: TRBV19
J: TRBJ1-1
DNA: TGTGCCAGTGGAGAGGTTGCCCTAAAAGCTTTCTTT
CDR3: CASGEVALKAFF

size: once
D: TRBD1
V: TRBV6-5
J: TRBJ1-2
DNA: TGTGCCAGCAGTTACCTCGTCGGGACAGAAGGCTACACCTTC
CDR3: CASSYLVGTEGYTF

size: .
D: TRBD1
V: TRBV2
J: TRBJ1-2
DNA: TGTGCCAGCAGTCGACTTCGGGACAGGGGAGGCTACACCTTC
CDR3: CASSRLRDRGGYTF

size: .
D: .
V: TRBV11-1
J: TRBJ1-1
DNA: TGTGCCAGCAGCGACACAACCACAGGGACCCCTGAAGCTTTCTTT
CDR3: CASSDTTTGTPEAFF

size: once
D: .
V: TRBV6-5
J: TRBJ2-7
DNA: TGTGCCAGCAGTTACTCGAAAGTGGGCCACGAGCAGTACTTC
CDR3: CASSYSKVGHEQYF

size: .
D: .
V: TRBV7-9
J: TRBJ2-1
DNA: TGTGCCAGCAGCTTCGGCCCCGCAATTTATAGCTCCTACAATGAGCAGTTCTTC
CDR3: CASSFGPAIYSSYNEQFF

size: .
D: .
V: TRBV2
J: TRBJ1-5
DNA: TGTGCCAGCAGGGGGGGTCAACAGCCCCAGCATTTT
CDR3: CASRGGQQPQHF

size: .
D: .
V: TRBV15
J: TRBJ2-7
DNA: TGTGCCACCAGCAGAGAAGACACTTCAAGCTACGAGCAGTACTTC
CDR3: CATSREDTSSYEQYF

size: .
D: .
V: TRBV9
J: TRBJ2-1
DNA: TGTGCCAGCAGCGTAGCATCGGCGTCCTACAATGAGCAGTTCTTC
CDR3: CASSVASASYNEQFF

size: .
D: .
V: TRBV20-1
J: TRBJ2-5
DNA: TGCAGTGCTAGGCTTGGAGAGACCCAGTACTTC
CDR3: CSARLGETQYF

size: .
D: TRBD1
V: TRBV7-9
J: TRBJ2-5
DNA: TGTGCCAGCAGCTTAACCCGGGACAGGGGGCGAGGGGAGACCCAGTACTTC
CDR3: CASSLTRDRGRGETQYF

size: .
D: .
V: TRBV2
J: TRBJ2-7
DNA: TGTGCCAGCAGGCAGGGGACATACTACGAGCAGTACTTC
CDR3: CASRQGTYYEQYF

size: .
D: TRBD2
V: TRBV18
J: TRBJ2-1
DNA: TGTGCCAGCTCACCACTGGCGGGAGGGGTCTCCTACAATGAGCAGTTCTTC
CDR3: CASSPLAGGVSYNEQFF

size: .
D: TRBD2
V: TRBV4-2
J: TRBJ2-1
DNA: TGTGCCAGCAGCCAAGATCGGGGGACTAGCGTTAACAGTGAGCAGTTCTTC
CDR3: CASSQDRGTSVNSEQFF

size: .
D: TRBD1
V: TRBV27
J: TRBJ2-7
DNA: TGTGCCAGTGGACAGGGTCTCGACGAGCAGTACTTC
CDR3: CASGQGLDEQYF

size: .
D: TRBD2
V: TRBV7-9
J: TRBJ2-7
DNA: TGTGCCAGCAGCTTAGTCGTAGCGGGAGGGTACGAGCAGTACTTC
CDR3: CASSLVVAGGYEQYF

size: .
D: .
V: TRBV25-1
J: TRBJ2-7
DNA: TGTGCCAGCAGTGATCACATATCCCTCGGTGAGCAGTACTTC
CDR3: CASSDHISLGEQYF

size: .
D: .
V: TRBV15
J: TRBJ1-5
DNA: TGTGCCACCAGCAGTGCGCGGGAGAGGGGGTCCTTAGTGCCCCAGCATTTT
CDR3: CATSSARERGSLVPQHF

size: once
D: TRBD1
V: TRBV6-7
J: TRBJ1-5
DNA: TGTGCCAGCAGTTACACAAACGGACAGGGGGCCATCGACGATCAGCCCCAGCATTTT
CDR3: CASSYTNGQGAIDDQPQHF

size: .
D: .
V: TRBV28
J: TRBJ1-2
DNA: TGTGCCAGCAGTTCACAGGGACCGTTTTCAGGCTATGGCTACACCTTC
CDR3: CASSSQGPFSGYGYTF

size: once
D: TRBD1
V: TRBV27
J: TRBJ2-5
DNA: TGTGCCAGCAGTGCCCCGGGACAGGGGCGGGAGACCCAGTACTTC
CDR3: CASSAPGQGRETQYF

size: .
D: .
V: TRBV10-1
J: TRBJ2-3
DNA: TGCGCCAGCAGTGTCCAACTGGATACGCAGTATTTT
CDR3: CASSVQLDTQYF

size: .
D: .
V: TRBV7-2
J: TRBJ1-3
DNA: TGTGCCAGCAGCTTCCGCAGGGGCTCTGGAAACACCATATATTTT
CDR3: CASSFRRGSGNTIYF

size: .
D: TRBD2
V: TRBV18
J: TRBJ2-1
DNA: TGTGCCAGCTCACTAGCGGGAGGGGCTAGTGAGCAGTTCTTC
CDR3: CASSLAGGASEQFF

size: .
D: TRBD2
V: TRBV11-2
J: TRBJ2-1
DNA: TGTGCCAGCAGCTTAGGCGGGAGTGGCTACAATGAGCAGTTCTTC
CDR3: CASSLGGSGYNEQFF

size: .
D: TRBD1
V: TRBV2
J: TRBJ2-3
DNA: TGTGCCAGCAGGCCAAGACAGGGGATCGCAGATACGCAGTATTTT
CDR3: CASRPRQGIADTQYF

size: once
D: TRBD1
V: TRBV28
J: TRBJ1-5
DNA: TGTGCCAGCAGTTTATCCCCGGGACAGGGCAATCAGCCCCAGCATTTT
CDR3: CASSLSPGQGNQPQHF

size: .
D: TRBD2
V: TRBV25-1
J: TRBJ2-1
DNA: TGTGCCAGCAGTGGCCGGACTAGTGGGGATGCGTTCTTC
CDR3: CASSGRTSGDAFF

size: .
D: TRBD1
V: TRBV7-2
J: TRBJ2-6
DNA: TGTGCCAGCAGCTTAGTTTGGGACAGGGACTCTGGGGCCAACGTCCTGACTTTC
CDR3: CASSLVWDRDSGANVLTF

size: .
D: TRBD2
V: TRBV5-1
J: TRBJ2-2
DNA: TGCGCCAGCAGCTTTGGACTAGCGGGAGGGCCCTACGGGGCCGGGGAGCTGTTTTTT
CDR3: CASSFGLAGGPYGAGELFF

size: .
D: TRBD1
V: TRBV18
J: TRBJ1-2
DNA: TGTGCCAGCTCACCCTCCGGGACAGGGGTGGACGGCTACACCTTC
CDR3: CASSPSGTGVDGYTF

size: .
D: TRBD1
V: TRBV10-1
J: TRBJ1-2
DNA: TGCGCCAGCAGTTCCCCGCCGGACAGGTTTACCCAACTTCACTATGGCTACACCTTC
CDR3: CASSSPPDRFTQLHYGYTF

size: .
D: TRBD2
V: TRBV14
J: TRBJ2-3
DNA: TGTGCCAGCAGCAAATCTAGCGGGCCGTGGGGTACGCAGTATTTT
CDR3: CASSKSSGPWGTQYF

size: .
D: .
V: TRBV28
J: TRBJ1-1
DNA: TGTGCCAGCAGTTTGACGGCATACACTGAAGCTTTCTTT
CDR3: CASSLTAYTEAFF

size: .
D: .
V: TRBV7-9
J: TRBJ2-1
DNA: TGTGCCAGCAGCTACGGCAATGAGCAGTTCTTC
CDR3: CASSYGNEQFF

size: .
D: .
V: TRBV29-1
J: TRBJ1-5
DNA: TGCAGCGTTGAAGACAGCAATCAGCCCCAGCATTTT
CDR3: CSVEDSNQPQHF

size: .
D: .
V: TRBV4-1
J: TRBJ2-7
DNA: TGCGCCAGCAGCCCGACGCGACAGATGGGGTACGAGCAGTACTTC
CDR3: CASSPTRQMGYEQYF